The rows below give T cell receptor beta chains drawn from one sample of a study of cytomegalovirus exposure and HLA in healthy donors. Produced via immunoSEQ multiplex PCR; TCRdb's table is partial and in-frame only. This sample has approximately 150,000 clones; approximately 80% occur once, and the top ten carry roughly 2.8%. Sequencing input: PBMCs. These receptors were collected from a woman between 35 and 50 years old in good health and CMV-seropositive. Each CDR3 is given with its conserved first and last residue. Each record gives: J gene, clone size, V gene, D gene, CDR3 DNA, CDR3 protein. The D gene is left open where the match is weak. Expanded clones are given a class, and other clones once, few, many or no size at all.

>TRBJ1-6|NA|TRBV10-3|TRBD1
TGTGCCATCAGTGACGGGACAGCTCCTTATTCACCCCTCCACTTT
CAISDGTAPYSPLHF
>TRBJ2-5|NA|TRBV7-2|TRBD2
TGTGCCGGCGGGGGGAACCAAGAGACCCAGTACTTC
CAGGGNQETQYF
>TRBJ2-1|NA|TRBV7-9|NA
TGTGCCAGCAGAGCACAGGGTGAGCAGTTCTTC
CASRAQGEQFF
>TRBJ2-2|NA|TRBV4-1|NA
TGCGCCAGCAGCGCGAACAGTTTTTTGAACACCGGGGAGCTGTTTTTT
CASSANSFLNTGELFF
>TRBJ2-1|NA|TRBV19|NA
TGTGCCAGTGAGGGGGCAGGGAGGAACAATGAGCAGTTCTTC
CASEGAGRNNEQFF
>TRBJ2-1|NA|TRBV27|TRBD2
TGTGCCAGTTTGTCCGGACTAGCGGGAGCAAGTGAGCAGTTCTTC
CASLSGLAGASEQFF
>TRBJ2-5|NA|TRBV5-1|NA
TGCGCCAGCAGCCCAGACAGGCAAGAGACCCAGTACTTC
CASSPDRQETQYF
>TRBJ2-1|NA|TRBV30|TRBD2
TGTGCCTGGAGTGGGCCGGGGGGCAATGAGCAGTTCTTC
CAWSGPGGNEQFF
>TRBJ2-5|few|TRBV4-2|NA
TGTGCCAGCAGCCAGGAAGGGACAAATCAAGAGACCCAGTACTTC
CASSQEGTNQETQYF
>TRBJ2-7|NA|TRBV6-1|NA
TGTGCCAGCAGTGATTATCCCCCCCCCTACGAGCAGTACTTC
CASSDYPPPYEQYF
>TRBJ1-6|few|TRBV7-2|NA
TGTGCCAGCAGCTTATGGCGGGCAGGAGGCAATTCACCCCTCCACTTT
CASSLWRAGGNSPLHF
>TRBJ2-1|NA|TRBV10-2|NA
TGCGCCAGCAGTGAGTTGCGGGCTAGCTTAGATGAGCAGTTCTTC
CASSELRASLDEQFF
>TRBJ2-1|NA|TRBV2|TRBD2
TGTGCCAGCACCCCGACTAGCGGGGGGCTGGAGCAGTTCTTC
CASTPTSGGLEQFF
>TRBJ1-1|NA|TRBV7-2|NA
TGTGCCTCTGGTCGGGGGATCACTGAAGCTTTCTTT
CASGRGITEAFF
>TRBJ1-1|NA|TRBV7-2|NA
TGTGCCAGCAGCTTATGGGGAGTCCCTGAAGCTTTCTTT
CASSLWGVPEAFF
>TRBJ2-7|few|TRBV9|TRBD1
TGTGCCAGCAGCGTAGCGGGGACAGAGACCGAGCAGTACTTC
CASSVAGTETEQYF
>TRBJ1-3|few|TRBV5-1|NA
TGCGCCAGCAGCTTGGCAGGGTTCTCTGGAAACACCATATATTTT
CASSLAGFSGNTIYF
>TRBJ1-1|NA|TRBV7-9|NA
TGTGCCAGCATCCGGGGGGGGGATACTGAAGCTTTCTTT
CASIRGGDTEAFF
>TRBJ1-4|few|TRBV4-1|NA
TGCGCCAGCAGCCAAGAAGGGACAAGAGCAACTAATGAAAAACTGTTTTTT
CASSQEGTRATNEKLFF
>TRBJ2-7|NA|TRBV6-6|TRBD1
TGTGCCAGCAGTTATCCGGGACAGGGGGTTTACGAGCAGTACTTC
CASSYPGQGVYEQYF
>TRBJ2-1|NA|TRBV18|TRBD1
TGTGCCAGCTCACCGGGACAGGGACCTCCCCATGAGCAGTTCTTC
CASSPGQGPPHEQFF
>TRBJ2-1|NA|TRBV7-8|TRBD1
TGTGCCAGCAACACGGGACAGGGGTCCTACAATGAGCAGTTCTTC
CASNTGQGSYNEQFF
>TRBJ1-2|NA|TRBV2|NA
TGTGCCAGCAGTCAAGACAGCAACTATGGCTACACCTTC
CASSQDSNYGYTF
>TRBJ2-7|few|TRBV18|NA
TGTGCCAGCTCACCAAGCAGGGCCCCTGTGGGCTACGAGCAGTACTTC
CASSPSRAPVGYEQYF
>TRBJ1-2|NA|TRBV6-6|TRBD1
TGTGCCAGCAGTTACTCCTACGGGACAGTGCTCTATGGCTACACCTTC
CASSYSYGTVLYGYTF
>TRBJ1-2|NA|TRBV10-1|TRBD1
TGCGCCAGCAGTGCAGACAGGGGCTATGGCTACACCTTC
CASSADRGYGYTF
>TRBJ2-5|once|TRBV25-1|NA
TGTGCCAGCAGTGACACCGGTGGAGAGACCCAGTACTTC
CASSDTGGETQYF